The present TCR beta chain was sequenced within a study of radiation and T cells in renal cell carcinoma. Notes on the study in general: From baseline, blood top tumor clonotypes peaked at 2 weeks post-radiation.

J was trimmed by 6 bases and V by 4 bases; bases with no gene match: 3. There are 14 residues in the CDR3. Germline CDR1 is SGHNT and CDR2 is YYREEE (reference sequence). Sequencing was performed with immunoSEQ multiplex PCR; in TCRdb, only in-frame clones are kept and a portion is missing. The sample shows about 140,000 clones, 83% of them seen only once. A remark on this clone: What it binds is not known.

The time point: baseline pretreatment blood. Documented treatment: 15 Gy SBRT to primary tumor, nephrectomy 4 weeks later. Blood was sampled at baseline, 2 weeks and 4 weeks after SBRT. Clear cell pathology was present in this patient's renal cell carcinoma. This specimen was blood, taken from a patient whose treatment included radiotherapy and nephrectomy. The receptor comes from a woman in her forties or fifties with renal cell carcinoma. The V call is TRBV5-4, the J call TRBJ1-5, with 11 bases lining up with TRBD1. The CDR3 region has the DNA TGTGCCAGCAGCCTAGGGACAGGGGGTCAGCCCCAGCATTTT. It is translated as CASSLGTGGQPQHF. Complete variable domain (other parts from reference TRBV5-4 and TRBJ1-5): ETGVTQSPTHLIKTRGQQVTLRCSSQSGHNTVSWYQQALGQGPQFIFQYYREEENGRGNFPPRFSGLQFPNYSSELNVNALELDDSALYLCASSLGTGGQPQHFGDGTRLSIL.